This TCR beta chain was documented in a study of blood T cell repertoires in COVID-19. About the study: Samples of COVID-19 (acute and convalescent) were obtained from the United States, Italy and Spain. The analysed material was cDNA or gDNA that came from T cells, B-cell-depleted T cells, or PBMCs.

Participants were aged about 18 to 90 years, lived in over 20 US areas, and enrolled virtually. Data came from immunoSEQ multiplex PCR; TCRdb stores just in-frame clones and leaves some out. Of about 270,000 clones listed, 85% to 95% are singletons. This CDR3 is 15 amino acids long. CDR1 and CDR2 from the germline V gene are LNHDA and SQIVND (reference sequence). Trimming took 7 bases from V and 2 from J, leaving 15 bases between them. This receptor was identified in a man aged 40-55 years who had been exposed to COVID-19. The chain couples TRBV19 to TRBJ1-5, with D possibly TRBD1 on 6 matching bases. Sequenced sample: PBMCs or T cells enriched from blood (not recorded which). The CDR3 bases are TGTGCCAGTAACCCTGGGGGGGGCGGCAATCAGCCCCAGCATTTT. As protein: CASNPGGGGNQPQHF.